Listed below are T cell receptor beta chains from one sample, sequenced in a study of spatial heterogeneity in lung cancer. TCRdb reprocessed the 5' RACE reads with MiXCR, giving one entry per CDR3 protein. This sample has approximately 11,000 distinct CDR3 sequences, with about 8% found just once. The sample in question was lung tumor tissue, obtained at surgery. The origin of the receptors is a female donor with early-stage non-small cell lung cancer. Each CDR3 is given with its conserved first and last residue. Each record gives: D gene, V gene, clone size, J gene, CDR3 protein, CDR3 DNA. D genes are given only for firm matches. Clone size appears in some rows only: once, few, many, or a class for an expanded clone.

d_call: TRBD2
v_call: TRBV7-7
clone_size: .
j_call: TRBJ2-5
cdr3_aa: CASPGGGGAETQYF
cdr3_nt: TGTGCTAGCCCGGGCGGCGGGGGGGCAGAGACCCAGTACTTC

d_call: .
v_call: TRBV7-8
clone_size: medium-sized
j_call: TRBJ1-5
cdr3_aa: CASSEFGSFGEPQHF
cdr3_nt: TGTGCCAGCAGCGAATTCGGATCTTTCGGGGAGCCCCAGCATTTT

d_call: TRBD1
v_call: TRBV18
clone_size: many
j_call: TRBJ2-7
cdr3_aa: CASSPGQGPYEQYF
cdr3_nt: TGTGCCAGCTCACCCGGACAGGGGCCCTACGAGCAGTACTTC

d_call: TRBD2
v_call: TRBV7-6
clone_size: medium-sized
j_call: TRBJ2-1
cdr3_aa: CASSPGSGGAFYNEQFF
cdr3_nt: TGTGCCAGCAGCCCTGGGTCGGGGGGGGCTTTTTACAATGAGCAGTTCTTC

d_call: .
v_call: TRBV7-3
clone_size: medium-sized
j_call: TRBJ1-1
cdr3_aa: CASSYGANTEAFF
cdr3_nt: TGTGCCAGCAGCTATGGAGCGAACACTGAAGCTTTCTTT

d_call: TRBD1
v_call: TRBV13
clone_size: many
j_call: TRBJ2-7
cdr3_aa: CASSLGGTVSYEQYF
cdr3_nt: TGTGCCAGCAGCTTAGGGGGGACAGTCTCGTACGAGCAGTACTTC

d_call: .
v_call: TRBV5-8
clone_size: .
j_call: TRBJ2-3
cdr3_aa: CASSLEATYRDTQYF
cdr3_nt: TGTGCCAGCAGCTTGGAGGCTACATATAGGGATACGCAGTATTTT

d_call: .
v_call: TRBV19
clone_size: many
j_call: TRBJ2-7
cdr3_aa: CASSIVEGSYEQYF
cdr3_nt: TGTGCCAGTAGTATAGTTGAGGGTTCCTACGAGCAGTACTTC

d_call: .
v_call: TRBV7-2
clone_size: medium-sized
j_call: TRBJ1-1
cdr3_aa: CASSLDRATEAFF
cdr3_nt: TGTGCCAGCAGCTTAGACCGGGCCACTGAAGCTTTCTTT

d_call: TRBD1
v_call: TRBV12-3/TRBV12-4
clone_size: medium-sized
j_call: TRBJ1-6
cdr3_aa: CASTTGQLGGSPLHF
cdr3_nt: TGTGCCAGCACTACGGGACAGCTTGGTGGCTCACCCCTCCACTTT

d_call: .
v_call: TRBV5-4
clone_size: medium-sized
j_call: TRBJ1-2
cdr3_aa: CASSPNLRARYGYTF
cdr3_nt: TGTGCCAGCAGTCCCAACCTCCGGGCCCGGTATGGCTACACCTTC

d_call: .
v_call: TRBV3-1
clone_size: many
j_call: TRBJ1-6
cdr3_aa: CASSWGPGTFEPLHF
cdr3_nt: TGTGCCAGCAGCTGGGGGCCTGGAACATTTGAACCCCTCCACTTT

d_call: .
v_call: TRBV7-2
clone_size: many
j_call: TRBJ2-7
cdr3_aa: CASSLEAGFNHEQYF
cdr3_nt: TGTGCCAGCAGCTTAGAGGCAGGGTTTAACCACGAGCAGTACTTC

d_call: .
v_call: TRBV12-3/TRBV12-4
clone_size: many
j_call: TRBJ2-3
cdr3_aa: CASSLLSIFTDTQYF
cdr3_nt: TGTGCCAGCAGTTTACTGAGCATCTTCACAGATACGCAGTATTTT

d_call: TRBD2
v_call: TRBV5-1
clone_size: many
j_call: TRBJ2-3
cdr3_aa: CASSLAGGQGDTQYF
cdr3_nt: TGCGCCAGCAGCTTGGCGGGGGGTCAAGGAGATACGCAGTATTTT

d_call: TRBD1
v_call: TRBV19
clone_size: many
j_call: TRBJ1-2
cdr3_aa: CASKGQGEYGSGYTF
cdr3_nt: TGTGCCAGTAAGGGCCAGGGGGAGTACGGGAGTGGCTACACCTTC

d_call: .
v_call: TRBV3-1
clone_size: many
j_call: TRBJ2-5
cdr3_aa: CASSQASGAETQYF
cdr3_nt: TGTGCCAGCAGCCAAGCTTCCGGCGCAGAGACCCAGTACTTC

d_call: TRBD1
v_call: TRBV20-1
clone_size: many
j_call: TRBJ1-5
cdr3_aa: CSAPLCRTGVRNQPQHF
cdr3_nt: TGCAGTGCTCCACTATGCCGAACAGGGGTCCGCAATCAGCCCCAGCATTTT

d_call: .
v_call: TRBV11-3
clone_size: many
j_call: TRBJ1-1
cdr3_aa: CASSQRAGLEAFF
cdr3_nt: TGTGCCAGCAGCCAGAGGGCAGGGCTAGAAGCTTTCTTT

d_call: TRBD2
v_call: TRBV6-4
clone_size: many
j_call: TRBJ2-3
cdr3_aa: CASSDTSGGDTQYF
cdr3_nt: TGTGCCAGCAGTGACACTAGCGGGGGAGATACGCAGTATTTT

d_call: .
v_call: TRBV11-2
clone_size: many
j_call: TRBJ2-7
cdr3_aa: CASSPGQGGSYEQYF
cdr3_nt: TGTGCCAGCAGCCCCGGTCAGGGCGGCTCCTACGAGCAGTACTTC

d_call: .
v_call: TRBV7-9
clone_size: medium-sized
j_call: TRBJ2-3
cdr3_aa: CASSRTVGFADTQYF
cdr3_nt: TGTGCCAGCAGCCGGACTGTGGGTTTTGCAGATACGCAGTATTTT

d_call: .
v_call: TRBV3-1
clone_size: medium-sized
j_call: TRBJ2-7
cdr3_aa: CASSQGGAVTYEQYF
cdr3_nt: TGTGCCAGCAGCCAAGGGGGCGCGGTAACCTACGAGCAGTACTTC

d_call: .
v_call: TRBV7-2
clone_size: .
j_call: TRBJ2-3
cdr3_aa: CASSFTWTDTQYF
cdr3_nt: TGTGCCAGCAGCTTTACGTGGACAGATACGCAGTATTTT

d_call: .
v_call: TRBV12-3/TRBV12-4
clone_size: many
j_call: TRBJ1-1
cdr3_aa: CASSFYSNTEAFF
cdr3_nt: TGTGCCAGCAGTTTCTACAGTAACACTGAAGCTTTCTTT

d_call: TRBD1
v_call: TRBV5-4
clone_size: .
j_call: TRBJ2-5
cdr3_aa: CASSADRARETQYF
cdr3_nt: TGTGCCAGCAGCGCTGACAGGGCCCGAGAGACCCAGTACTTC

d_call: .
v_call: TRBV12-3/TRBV12-4
clone_size: once
j_call: TRBJ2-1
cdr3_aa: CASSQRRYNEQFF
cdr3_nt: TGTGCCAGCAGCCAACGACGTTACAATGAGCAGTTCTTC

d_call: .
v_call: TRBV2
clone_size: .
j_call: TRBJ2-1
cdr3_aa: CASSDYNEQFF
cdr3_nt: TGTGCCAGCAGCGACTACAATGAGCAGTTCTTC

d_call: TRBD1
v_call: TRBV5-1
clone_size: many
j_call: TRBJ2-7
cdr3_aa: CASRAPGQESYEQYF
cdr3_nt: TGCGCCAGCAGAGCACCGGGACAGGAGTCCTACGAGCAGTACTTC

d_call: TRBD1
v_call: TRBV18
clone_size: .
j_call: TRBJ1-4
cdr3_aa: CASSPPGQGAGEKLFF
cdr3_nt: TGTGCCAGCTCACCCCCGGGACAGGGGGCAGGTGAAAAACTGTTTTTT

d_call: .
v_call: TRBV20-1
clone_size: many
j_call: TRBJ2-3
cdr3_aa: CSAGESGTDTQYF
cdr3_nt: TGCAGTGCAGGGGAGTCAGGCACAGATACGCAGTATTTT

d_call: .
v_call: TRBV27
clone_size: many
j_call: TRBJ1-2
cdr3_aa: CASSSHLEGHGYGYTF
cdr3_nt: TGTGCCAGCAGTTCCCACCTGGAGGGGCATGGCTATGGCTACACCTTC

d_call: .
v_call: TRBV7-9
clone_size: many
j_call: TRBJ1-4
cdr3_aa: CASSSGQTGEKLFF
cdr3_nt: TGTGCCAGCAGCTCCGGACAGACGGGTGAAAAACTGTTTTTT

d_call: TRBD1
v_call: TRBV5-6
clone_size: medium-sized
j_call: TRBJ1-6
cdr3_aa: CASSTDRVRDSPLHF
cdr3_nt: TGTGCCAGCAGCACGGACAGGGTTCGAGATTCACCCCTCCACTTT

d_call: .
v_call: TRBV14
clone_size: many
j_call: TRBJ2-3
cdr3_aa: CASSQNTVGDTQYF
cdr3_nt: TGTGCCAGCAGCCAGAACACGGTCGGGGATACGCAGTATTTT

d_call: TRBD1
v_call: TRBV7-2
clone_size: many
j_call: TRBJ2-3
cdr3_aa: CASSPNRQGTQYF
cdr3_nt: TGTGCCAGCAGCCCGAACAGACAGGGCACGCAGTATTTT

d_call: TRBD1
v_call: TRBV6-1
clone_size: many
j_call: TRBJ1-1
cdr3_aa: CASSVRQGEVFF
cdr3_nt: TGTGCCAGCAGTGTACGACAGGGGGAAGTTTTCTTT

d_call: TRBD1
v_call: TRBV20-1
clone_size: medium-sized
j_call: TRBJ1-1
cdr3_aa: CSASDGTGFTEAFF
cdr3_nt: TGCAGTGCTTCCGATGGGACAGGGTTCACTGAAGCTTTCTTT

d_call: .
v_call: TRBV7-8
clone_size: many
j_call: TRBJ2-2
cdr3_aa: CALAAAPNTGELFF
cdr3_nt: TGTGCCCTGGCGGCAGCCCCGAACACCGGGGAGCTGTTTTTT

d_call: TRBD1
v_call: TRBV6-2/TRBV6-3
clone_size: medium-sized
j_call: TRBJ1-1
cdr3_aa: CASTDEGQGASRF
cdr3_nt: TGTGCCAGCACCGACGAGGGACAGGGGGCGAGTCGCTTT

d_call: TRBD2
v_call: TRBV6-5
clone_size: .
j_call: TRBJ2-1
cdr3_aa: CASSERRGGLNEQFF
cdr3_nt: TGTGCCAGCAGTGAGAGGCGGGGGGGCTTGAATGAGCAGTTCTTC

d_call: .
v_call: TRBV29-1
clone_size: few
j_call: TRBJ2-7
cdr3_aa: CSVAEDFYEQYF
cdr3_nt: TGCAGCGTTGCCGAGGATTTCTACGAGCAGTACTTC

d_call: .
v_call: TRBV7-8
clone_size: few
j_call: TRBJ1-2
cdr3_aa: CASSPLRGPSEGGYTF
cdr3_nt: TGTGCCAGCAGCCCACTTCGCGGACCTTCAGAGGGGGGCTACACCTTC

d_call: TRBD1
v_call: TRBV11-2
clone_size: many
j_call: TRBJ1-1
cdr3_aa: CASSHKDRGLPNTEAFF
cdr3_nt: TGTGCCAGCAGCCATAAAGACAGGGGGCTCCCCAACACTGAAGCTTTCTTT

d_call: .
v_call: TRBV3-1
clone_size: many
j_call: TRBJ1-4
cdr3_aa: CASSGTAANEKLFF
cdr3_nt: TGTGCCAGCAGTGGGACGGCTGCGAACGAAAAACTGTTTTTT

d_call: .
v_call: TRBV5-4
clone_size: many
j_call: TRBJ2-3
cdr3_aa: CASSTGVGSDTDTQYF
cdr3_nt: TGTGCCAGCAGCACGGGGGTGGGGTCCGACACAGATACGCAGTATTTT

d_call: .
v_call: TRBV12-3/TRBV12-4
clone_size: .
j_call: TRBJ1-5
cdr3_aa: CASSTRLGSNQPQHF
cdr3_nt: TGTGCCAGCAGCACCCGCCTGGGAAGCAATCAGCCCCAGCATTTT